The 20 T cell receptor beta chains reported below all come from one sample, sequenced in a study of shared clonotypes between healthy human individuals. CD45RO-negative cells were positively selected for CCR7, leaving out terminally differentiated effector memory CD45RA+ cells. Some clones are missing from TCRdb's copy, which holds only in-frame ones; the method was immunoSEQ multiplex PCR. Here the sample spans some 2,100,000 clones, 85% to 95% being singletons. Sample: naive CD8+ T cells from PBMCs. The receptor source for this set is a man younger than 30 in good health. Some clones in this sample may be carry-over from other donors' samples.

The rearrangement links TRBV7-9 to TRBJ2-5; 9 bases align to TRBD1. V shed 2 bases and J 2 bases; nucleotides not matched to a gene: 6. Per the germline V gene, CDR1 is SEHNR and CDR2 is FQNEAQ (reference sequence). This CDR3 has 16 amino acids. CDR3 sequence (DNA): TGTGCCAGCAGCTTAATTACAGGGGGCCCTCAAGAGACCCAGTACTTC. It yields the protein CASSLITGGPQETQYF.

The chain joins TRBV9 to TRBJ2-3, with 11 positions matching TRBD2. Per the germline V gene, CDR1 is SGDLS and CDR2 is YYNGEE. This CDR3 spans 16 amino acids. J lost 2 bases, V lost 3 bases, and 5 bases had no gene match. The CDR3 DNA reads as TGTGCCAGCAGCGAGGGGACTAGCGGTTACACAGATACGCAGTATTTT. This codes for CASSEGTSGYTDTQYF.

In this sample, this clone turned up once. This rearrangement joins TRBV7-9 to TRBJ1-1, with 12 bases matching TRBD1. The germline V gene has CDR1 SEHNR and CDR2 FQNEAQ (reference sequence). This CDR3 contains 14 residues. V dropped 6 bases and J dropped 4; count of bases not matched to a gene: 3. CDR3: CASRGTGGITEAFF. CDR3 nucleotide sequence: TGTGCCAGCAGAGGGACAGGGGGCATCACTGAAGCTTTCTTT. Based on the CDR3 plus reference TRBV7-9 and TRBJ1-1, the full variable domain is DTGVSQNPRHKITKRGQNVTFRCDPISEHNRLYWYRQTLGQGPEFLTYFQNEAQLEKSRLLSDRFSAERPKGSFSTLEIQRTEQGDSAMYLCASRGTGGITEAFFGQGTRLTVV.

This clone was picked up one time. The CDR3 DNA sequence: TGTGCCAGCAGCCGAGACAGGGCCCTAGGCAATGAGCAGTTCTTC. This codes for CASSRDRALGNEQFF. The rearrangement joins TRBV7-7 to TRBJ2-1, with 7 bases identical to TRBD1. Germline loops: CDR1 SSHAT, CDR2 FNYEAQ (reference sequence). J lost 6 bases, V lost 5 bases, and 10 bases had no gene match. The CDR3 length is 15 residues.

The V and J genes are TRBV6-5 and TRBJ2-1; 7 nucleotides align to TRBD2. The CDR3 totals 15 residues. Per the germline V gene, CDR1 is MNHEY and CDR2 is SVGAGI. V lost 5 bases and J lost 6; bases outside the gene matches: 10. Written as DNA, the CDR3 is TGTGCCAGCAGTCCAAGGGCCAGCGGGACCAATGAGCAGTTCTTC. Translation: CASSPRASGTNEQFF.

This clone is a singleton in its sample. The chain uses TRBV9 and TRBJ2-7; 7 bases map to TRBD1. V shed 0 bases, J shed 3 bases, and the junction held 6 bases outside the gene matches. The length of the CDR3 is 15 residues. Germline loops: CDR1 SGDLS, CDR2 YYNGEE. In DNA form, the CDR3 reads TGTGCCAGCAGCGTAGGGGGGACAGCCTTCTACGAGCAGTACTTC. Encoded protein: CASSVGGTAFYEQYF.

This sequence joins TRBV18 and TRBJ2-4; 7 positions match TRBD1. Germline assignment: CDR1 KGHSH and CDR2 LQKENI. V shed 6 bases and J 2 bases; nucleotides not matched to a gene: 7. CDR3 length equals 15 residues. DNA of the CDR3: TGTGCCAGCTCTTGGGCAGGGGGTTCCAAAAACATTCAGTACTTC. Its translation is CASSWAGGSKNIQYF.

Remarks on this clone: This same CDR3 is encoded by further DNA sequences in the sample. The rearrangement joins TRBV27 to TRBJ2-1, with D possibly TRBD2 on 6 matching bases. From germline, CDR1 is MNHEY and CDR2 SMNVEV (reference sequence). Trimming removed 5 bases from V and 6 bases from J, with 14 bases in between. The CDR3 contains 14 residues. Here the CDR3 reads CASSLRDSTNEQFF. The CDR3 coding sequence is TGTGCCAGCAGTCTCCGGGACTCGACCAATGAGCAGTTCTTC.

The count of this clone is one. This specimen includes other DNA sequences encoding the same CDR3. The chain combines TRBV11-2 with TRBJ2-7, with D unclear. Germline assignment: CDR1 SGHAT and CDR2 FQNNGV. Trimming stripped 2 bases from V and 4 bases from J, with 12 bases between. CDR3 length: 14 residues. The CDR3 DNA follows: TGTGCCAGCAGCTTATCCGGCCGGCCATACGAGCAGTACTTC. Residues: CASSLSGRPYEQYF.

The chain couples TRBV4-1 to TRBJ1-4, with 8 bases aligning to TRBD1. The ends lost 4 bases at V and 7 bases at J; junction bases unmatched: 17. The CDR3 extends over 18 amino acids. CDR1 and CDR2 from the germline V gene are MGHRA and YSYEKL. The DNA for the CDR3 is TGCGCCAGCAGCCTACGGACAGGGCAGGGAATGAGAGGTGAAAAACTGTTTTTT. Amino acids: CASSLRTGQGMRGEKLFF.

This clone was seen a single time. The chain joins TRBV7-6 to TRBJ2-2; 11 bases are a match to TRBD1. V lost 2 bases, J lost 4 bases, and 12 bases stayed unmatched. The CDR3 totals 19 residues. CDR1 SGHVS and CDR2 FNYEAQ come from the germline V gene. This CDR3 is CASSLPQSPGTGGTGELFF. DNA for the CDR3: TGTGCCAGCAGCTTACCGCAGAGCCCCGGGACAGGGGGCACCGGGGAGCTGTTTTTT.

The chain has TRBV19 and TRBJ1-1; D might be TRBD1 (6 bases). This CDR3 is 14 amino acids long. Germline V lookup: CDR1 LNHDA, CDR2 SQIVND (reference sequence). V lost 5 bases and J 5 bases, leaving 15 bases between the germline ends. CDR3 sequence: CASSAGAGLTEAFF. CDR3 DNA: TGTGCCAGTAGTGCAGGGGCGGGGCTAACTGAAGCTTTCTTT.

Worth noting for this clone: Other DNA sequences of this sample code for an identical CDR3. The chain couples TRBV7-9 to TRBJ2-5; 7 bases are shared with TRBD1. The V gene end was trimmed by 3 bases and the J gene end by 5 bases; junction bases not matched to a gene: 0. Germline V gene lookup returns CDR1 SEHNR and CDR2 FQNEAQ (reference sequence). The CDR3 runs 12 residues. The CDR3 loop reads CASSLGQETQYF. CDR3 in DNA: TGTGCCAGCAGCTTGGGACAGGAGACCCAGTACTTC.

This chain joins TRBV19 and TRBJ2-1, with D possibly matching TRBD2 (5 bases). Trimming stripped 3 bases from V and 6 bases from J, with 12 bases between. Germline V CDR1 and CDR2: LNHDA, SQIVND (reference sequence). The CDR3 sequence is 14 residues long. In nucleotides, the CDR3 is TGTGCCAGTAGTATTAGGACTGGAACCAATGAGCAGTTCTTC. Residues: CASSIRTGTNEQFF. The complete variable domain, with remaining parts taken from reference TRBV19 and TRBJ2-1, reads DGGITQSPKYLFRKEGQNVTLSCEQNLNHDAMYWYRQDPGQGLRLIYYSQIVNDFQKGDIAEGYSVSREKKESFPLTVTSAQKNPTAFYLCASSIRTGTNEQFFGPGTRLTVL.

CDR3 bases: TGTGCCTGGAGTATTAAAATAGGGAGAACCTACGAGCAGTACTTC. Protein product: CAWSIKIGRTYEQYF. The chain recombines TRBV30 with TRBJ2-7; D is possibly TRBD2 (5 bases). The CDR3 runs 15 residues. Germline CDR1 is GTSNPN and CDR2 is SVGIG (reference sequence). Trimming took off 2 bases at V and 2 bases at J, with 16 bases between the two ends.

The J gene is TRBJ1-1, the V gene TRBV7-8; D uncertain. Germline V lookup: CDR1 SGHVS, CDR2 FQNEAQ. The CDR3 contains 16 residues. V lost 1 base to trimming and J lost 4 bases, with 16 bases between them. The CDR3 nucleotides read TGTGCCAGCAGCTTAGTGGCCCCCGTAATGAGCACTGAAGCTTTCTTT. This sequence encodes CASSLVAPVMSTEAFF.

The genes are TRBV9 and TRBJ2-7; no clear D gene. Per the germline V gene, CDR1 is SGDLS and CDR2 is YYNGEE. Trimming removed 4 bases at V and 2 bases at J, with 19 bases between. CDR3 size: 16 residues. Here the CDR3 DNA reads TGTGCCAGCAGCCCGAGGCCCAATTCCGCACCCTACGAGCAGTACTTC. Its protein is CASSPRPNSAPYEQYF. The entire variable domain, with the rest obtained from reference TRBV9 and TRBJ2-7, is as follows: DSGVTQTPKHLITATGQRVTLRCSPRSGDLSVYWYQQSLDQGLQFLIQYYNGEERAKGNILERFSAQQFPDLHSELNLSSLELGDSALYFCASSPRPNSAPYEQYFGPGTRLTVT.

CDR3 DNA sequence: TGCAGCGTTGAAGATACAAGCGGGCGATCCTACGAGCAGTACTTC. Its translation is CSVEDTSGRSYEQYF. This chain connects TRBV29-1 to TRBJ2-7; possible D gene TRBD2, 6 bases. There are 15 residues in the CDR3. The V end was cut by 0 bases, the J end by 1 base, with 13 bases between. The germline V gene encodes CDR1 SQVTM and CDR2 ANQGSEA.

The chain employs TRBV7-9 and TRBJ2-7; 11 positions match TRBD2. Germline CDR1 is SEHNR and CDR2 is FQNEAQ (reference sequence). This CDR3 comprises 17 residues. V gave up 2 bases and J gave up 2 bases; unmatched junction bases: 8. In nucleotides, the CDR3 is TGTGCCAGCAGCTTAAGAGAGACTAGCGGGACTGCCTACGAGCAGTACTTC. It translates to CASSLRETSGTAYEQYF.

This CDR3 is CASSTGGSGRPDTDTQYF. The CDR3 nucleotides are TGTGCCAGCAGCACAGGCGGGAGCGGGAGACCTGACACAGATACGCAGTATTTT. The chain is built from TRBV9 and TRBJ2-3, with 8 bases fitting TRBD2. V trimming: 4 bases; J trimming: 2 bases; junction bases outside the gene matches: 15. This CDR3 is 18 amino acids long. Germline values: CDR1 SGDLS, CDR2 YYNGEE.